The sequence of this T cell receptor beta chain was determined in a study of cytomegalovirus exposure and HLA in healthy donors. Study results and limitations: Cytomegalovirus status, reportedly, was diagnosed with high specificity and sensitivity by the classifier. Some V segments, TRBV6-2 and TRBV6-3 among them, were indistinguishable and were therefore excluded. A later analysis showed HLA-associated TCR beta chains outstripping equally common others in clonal expansion.

PCR primers comprised 60 Vbeta and 13 Jbeta primers. Only in-frame clones appear in the TCRdb table, and some are missing; sequencing was by immunoSEQ multiplex PCR. The top ten hold around 3.5% of the sample, which has about 160,000 clones, about 72% seen once. This CDR3 comprises 14 residues. CDR1 is SGHTA, CDR2 FQGNSA, per germline. Trimming cost V 9 bases and J 6 bases, with 15 bases left between them. As for this clone: As yet, its antigen is unknown.

The chain combines TRBV7-2 with TRBJ1-6; a possible D gene is TRBD1 (6 bases). Material: PBMCs. The sequence was obtained from a man under 40 in good health and CMV-seropositive. The CDR3 spells CASRRDNLNSPLHF. CDR3 sequence (DNA): TGTGCCAGTCGCCGGGACAACCTTAATTCACCCCTCCACTTT.